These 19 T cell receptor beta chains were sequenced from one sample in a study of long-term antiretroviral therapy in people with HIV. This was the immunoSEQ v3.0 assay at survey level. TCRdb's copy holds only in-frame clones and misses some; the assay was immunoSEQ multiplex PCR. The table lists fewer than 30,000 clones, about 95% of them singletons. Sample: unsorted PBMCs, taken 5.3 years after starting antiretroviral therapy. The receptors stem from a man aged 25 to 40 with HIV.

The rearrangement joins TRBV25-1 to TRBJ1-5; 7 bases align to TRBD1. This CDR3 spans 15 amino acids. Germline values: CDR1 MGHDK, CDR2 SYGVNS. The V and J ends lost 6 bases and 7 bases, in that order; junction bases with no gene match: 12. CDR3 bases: TGTGCCAGCAGCGCTACAGGGGCTCGGGGACAGCCCCAGCATTTT. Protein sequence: CASSATGARGQPQHF. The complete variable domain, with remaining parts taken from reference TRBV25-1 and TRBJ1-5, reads EADIYQTPRYLVIGTGKKITLECSQTMGHDKMYWYQQDPGMELHLIHYSYGVNSTEKGDLSSESTVSRIRTEHFPLTLESARPSHTSQYLCASSATGARGQPQHFGDGTRLSIL.

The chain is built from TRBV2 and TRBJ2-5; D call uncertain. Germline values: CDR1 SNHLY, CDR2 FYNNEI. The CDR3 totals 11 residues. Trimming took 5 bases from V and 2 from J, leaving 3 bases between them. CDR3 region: CASSRQETQYF. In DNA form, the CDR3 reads TGTGCCAGCAGTCGGCAAGAGACCCAGTACTTC.

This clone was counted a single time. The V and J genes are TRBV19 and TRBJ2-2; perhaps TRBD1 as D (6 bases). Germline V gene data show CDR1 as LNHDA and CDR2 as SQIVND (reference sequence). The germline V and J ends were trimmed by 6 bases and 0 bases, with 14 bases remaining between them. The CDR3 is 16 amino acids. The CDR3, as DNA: TGTGCCAGTAGCCCTACCGGGACACCGAACACCGGGGAGCTGTTTTTT. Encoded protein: CASSPTGTPNTGELFF. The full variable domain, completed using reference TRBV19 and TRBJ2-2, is DGGITQSPKYLFRKEGQNVTLSCEQNLNHDAMYWYRQDPGQGLRLIYYSQIVNDFQKGDIAEGYSVSREKKESFPLTVTSAQKNPTAFYLCASSPTGTPNTGELFFGEGSRLTVL.

For the CDR3, the DNA is TGTGCCAGCAGCCCCCTCGTTTTCGGGAGCACAGATACGCAGTATTTT. It encodes CASSPLVFGSTDTQYF. V and J are TRBV28 and TRBJ2-3; D gene uncertain. Between the trimmed V and J ends, which lost 6 bases and 0 bases, there was a span of 16 bases. The germline V gene encodes CDR1 MDHEN and CDR2 SYDVKM. The CDR3 extends over 16 amino acids.

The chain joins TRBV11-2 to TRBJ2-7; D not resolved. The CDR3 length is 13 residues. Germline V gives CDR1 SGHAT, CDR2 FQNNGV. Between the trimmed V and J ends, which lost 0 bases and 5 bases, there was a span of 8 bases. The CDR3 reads CASSLEALDEQYF. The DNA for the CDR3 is TGTGCCAGCAGCTTAGAAGCGTTGGACGAGCAGTACTTC.

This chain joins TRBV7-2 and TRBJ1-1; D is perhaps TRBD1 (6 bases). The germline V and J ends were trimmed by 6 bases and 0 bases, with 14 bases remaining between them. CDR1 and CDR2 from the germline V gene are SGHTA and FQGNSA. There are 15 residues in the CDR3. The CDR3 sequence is CASRYGGGMNTEAFF. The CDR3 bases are TGTGCCAGCAGGTACGGAGGGGGTATGAACACTGAAGCTTTCTTT.

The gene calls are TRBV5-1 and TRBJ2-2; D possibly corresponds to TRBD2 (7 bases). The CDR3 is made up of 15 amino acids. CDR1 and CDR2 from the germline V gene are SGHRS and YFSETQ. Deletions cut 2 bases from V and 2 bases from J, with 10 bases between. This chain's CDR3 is CASSFGGPNTGELFF. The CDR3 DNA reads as TGCGCCAGCAGCTTCGGGGGGCCCAACACCGGGGAGCTGTTTTTT.

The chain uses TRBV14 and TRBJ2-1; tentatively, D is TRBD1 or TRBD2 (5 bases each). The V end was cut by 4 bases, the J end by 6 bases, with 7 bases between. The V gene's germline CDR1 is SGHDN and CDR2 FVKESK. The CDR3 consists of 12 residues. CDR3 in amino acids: CASSPGGNEQFF. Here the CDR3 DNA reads TGTGCCAGCAGCCCTGGGGGCAATGAGCAGTTCTTC.

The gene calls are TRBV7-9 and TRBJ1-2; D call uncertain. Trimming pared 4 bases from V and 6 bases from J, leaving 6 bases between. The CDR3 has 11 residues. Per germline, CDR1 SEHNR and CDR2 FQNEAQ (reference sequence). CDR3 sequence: CASSSVDGYTF. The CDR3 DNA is TGTGCCAGCAGCTCTGTGGATGGCTACACCTTC.

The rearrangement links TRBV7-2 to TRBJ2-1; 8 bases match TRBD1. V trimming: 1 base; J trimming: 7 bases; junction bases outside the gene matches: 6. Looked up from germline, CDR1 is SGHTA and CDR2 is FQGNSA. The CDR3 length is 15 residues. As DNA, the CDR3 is TGTGCCAGCAGCTTAGGCAGGGGGCTGGAGAATGAGCAGTTCTTC. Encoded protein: CASSLGRGLENEQFF.

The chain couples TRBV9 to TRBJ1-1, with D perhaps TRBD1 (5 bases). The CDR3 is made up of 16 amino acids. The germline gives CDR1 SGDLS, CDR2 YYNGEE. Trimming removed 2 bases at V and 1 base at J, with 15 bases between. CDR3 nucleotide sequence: TGTGCCAGCAGCGTTGGCCAGGGTTGGGGGAACACTGAAGCTTTCTTT. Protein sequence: CASSVGQGWGNTEAFF.

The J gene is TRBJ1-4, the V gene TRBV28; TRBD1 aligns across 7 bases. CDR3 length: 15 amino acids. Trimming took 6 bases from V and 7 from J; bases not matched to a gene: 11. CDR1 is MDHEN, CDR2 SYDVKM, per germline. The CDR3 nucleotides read TGTGCCAGCAGCCCAGGGACAGCCGTAGGTGAAAAACTGTTTTTT. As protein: CASSPGTAVGEKLFF.

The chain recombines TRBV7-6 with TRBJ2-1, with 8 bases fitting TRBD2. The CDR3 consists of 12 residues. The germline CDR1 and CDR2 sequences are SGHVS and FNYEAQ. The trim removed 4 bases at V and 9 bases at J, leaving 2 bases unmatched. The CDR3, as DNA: TGTGCCAGCAGCTACGGGGGGGGTGAGCAGTTCTTC. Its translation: CASSYGGGEQFF.

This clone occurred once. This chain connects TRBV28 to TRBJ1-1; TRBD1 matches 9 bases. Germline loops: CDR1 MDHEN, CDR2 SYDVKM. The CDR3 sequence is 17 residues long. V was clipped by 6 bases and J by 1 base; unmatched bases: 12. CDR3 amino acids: CASRRWRDRDKNTEAFF. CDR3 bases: TGTGCCAGCAGACGTTGGAGGGACAGGGACAAGAACACTGAAGCTTTCTTT.

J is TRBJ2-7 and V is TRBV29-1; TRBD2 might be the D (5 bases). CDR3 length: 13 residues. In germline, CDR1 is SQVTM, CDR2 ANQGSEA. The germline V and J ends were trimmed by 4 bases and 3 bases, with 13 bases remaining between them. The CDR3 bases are TGCAGCGTTGTATTGGTAGCGTTCTACGAGCAGTACTTC. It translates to CSVVLVAFYEQYF.

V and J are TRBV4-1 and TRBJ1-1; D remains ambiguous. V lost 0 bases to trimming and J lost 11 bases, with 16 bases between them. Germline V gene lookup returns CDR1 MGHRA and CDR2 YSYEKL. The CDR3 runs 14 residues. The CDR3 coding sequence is TGCGCCAGCAGCCAAGATCGCACTCACTTTGACGCTTTCTTT. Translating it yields CASSQDRTHFDAFF.

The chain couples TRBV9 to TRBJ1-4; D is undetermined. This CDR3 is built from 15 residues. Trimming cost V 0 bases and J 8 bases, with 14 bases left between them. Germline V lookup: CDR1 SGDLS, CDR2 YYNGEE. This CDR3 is CASSVAAGFREKLFF. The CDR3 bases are TGTGCCAGCAGCGTAGCGGCTGGGTTTCGCGAAAAACTGTTTTTT. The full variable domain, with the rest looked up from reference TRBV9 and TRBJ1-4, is DSGVTQTPKHLITATGQRVTLRCSPRSGDLSVYWYQQSLDQGLQFLIQYYNGEERAKGNILERFSAQQFPDLHSELNLSSLELGDSALYFCASSVAAGFREKLFFGSGTQLSVL.

The CDR3 spells CASTSGPTMGEQYF. In DNA form, the CDR3 reads TGTGCCAGCACGTCGGGGCCCACGATGGGCGAGCAGTACTTC. This chain joins TRBV28 and TRBJ2-7, with D perhaps being TRBD1 or TRBD2 (5 bases each). V lost 7 bases and J lost 6, with 19 bases in between. The germline CDR1 and CDR2 sequences are MDHEN and SYDVKM. The CDR3 length is 14 residues.

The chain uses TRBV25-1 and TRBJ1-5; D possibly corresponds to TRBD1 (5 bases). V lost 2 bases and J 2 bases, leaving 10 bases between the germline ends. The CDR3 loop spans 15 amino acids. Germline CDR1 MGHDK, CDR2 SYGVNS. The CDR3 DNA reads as TGTGCCAGCAGTGAACGCGGGGGGGGCAATCAGCCCCAGCATTTT. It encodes CASSERGGGNQPQHF.